Sequencing of this T cell receptor (beta chain) was carried out in a study of T cells in Graves' hyperthyroidism and ophthalmopathy. Across the whole study: The authors collected peripheral blood at initial diagnosis, before any treatment.

The source material, RNA transcripts, was used to amplify TCR beta CDR3 regions. Researchers ran a first-round RT-PCR on the TCR CDR3 using the HTBI primer set. TCRdb re-analysed the multiplex PCR reads in MiXCR, keeping a single row per CDR3 protein. The sample lists 650,000 to 700,000 distinct CDR3 sequences, approximately 15% seen once, with about 16% in the top ten. Participants, patients aged 18 to 65, had newly diagnosed hyperthyroidism with a duration under 2 months. The sequence came from a man aged 50-60 years with Graves' hyperthyroidism. Source material: blood.

CDR3 region: CATSRDQGAGEKLFF. In DNA, the CDR3 is TGTGCCACCAGCAGAGATCAAGGGGCCGGAGAAAAACTGTTTTTT. The chain employs TRBV15 and TRBJ1-4; D perhaps matches TRBD1 (5 bases). Trimming left V 0 bases short and J 8 bases short, with 13 bases between. CDR3 length: 15 residues. Germline V gene data show CDR1 as LNHNV and CDR2 as YYDKDF (reference sequence). Filled out from reference TRBV15 and TRBJ1-4, the complete variable domain reads DAMVIQNPRYQVTQFGKPVTLSCSQTLNHNVMYWYQQKSSQAPKLLFHYYDKDFNNEADTPDNFQSRRPNTSFCFLDIRSPGLGDTAMYLCATSRDQGAGEKLFFGSGTQLSVL.